These 20 T cell receptor beta chains share one sample of origin, sequenced in a study of CD8 T cells in ankylosing spondylitis. General observations from the study: Blood from ankylosing spondylitis patients appeared to carry a characteristic roughly 8-variant TCR beta motif.

These receptors have no known antigen. TCRdb reanalysed the 5' RACE reads using MiXCR and keeps one entry per CDR3 protein. Found here are tens of thousands of distinct CDR3 sequences, about 9% of them singletons; the top ten hold 25% to 35%. Sequencing was performed on blood, either unsorted or a sorted T cell fraction (not recorded which). The receptors here all came from a male donor with ankylosing spondylitis.

This clonotype was found a few times. The rearrangement uses TRBV29-1 and TRBJ1-2; no reliable D call. The V end lost 6 bases, the J end lost 7 bases, and 24 bases lay between the germline ends. Germline lookup yields CDR1 SQVTM and CDR2 ANQGSEA. The CDR3 has 15 residues. CDR3 loop: CSVDPNSVGVSGYTF. In nucleotides, the CDR3 is TGCAGCGTCGATCCCAACTCAGTCGGGGTTTCTGGCTACACCTTC.

CDR3 in DNA: TGTGCCAGCAGTGAATGGCAAGACAATGAGCAGTTCTTC. Its protein is CASSEWQDNEQFF. The rearrangement links TRBV2 to TRBJ2-1; D gene ambiguous. The germline V and J ends were trimmed by 2 bases and 5 bases, with 7 bases remaining between them. Germline CDR1 reads SNHLY; CDR2 reads FYNNEI. This CDR3 spans 13 amino acids.

This clonotype was counted at least ten times. The chain has TRBV7-9 and TRBJ2-7; TRBD1 aligns across 11 bases. Germline CDR1 is SEHNR and CDR2 is FQNEAQ (reference sequence). The junction had 4 bases not matched to a gene; V was cut back by 2 bases and J by 7 bases. CDR3 size: 14 residues. The CDR3 coding sequence is TGTGCCAGCAGCTTACTGGGACAGGGGGATGAGCAGTACTTC. Its translation: CASSLLGQGDEQYF.

This clonotype has ten or more counts. This chain joins TRBV11-2 and TRBJ1-2, with no clear D. The V and J ends lost 1 base and 7 bases respectively, with 4 bases between them. CDR1 is SGHAT, CDR2 FQNNGV, per germline. This CDR3 region has 11 residues. The CDR3 loop is CASSLGGGYTF. The DNA of the CDR3 is TGTGCCAGCAGCTTAGGGGGTGGCTACACCTTC.

This clonotype showed up many times. The V call is TRBV6-5, the J call TRBJ1-2, with unresolved D. The V and J ends lost 4 bases and 0 bases respectively, with 12 bases between them. CDR3 length: 15 residues. Germline CDR1 and CDR2: MNHEY and SVGAGI. CDR3 DNA: TGTGCCAGCAGTTTCCTTGAAATCTCTAACTATGGCTACACCTTC. This encodes CASSFLEISNYGYTF.

This clonotype has just a few counts. V and J are TRBV12-3 or TRBV12-4 and TRBJ2-7; possible D gene TRBD2, 5 bases. V was clipped by 3 bases and J by 3 bases, with 15 bases between them. The CDR3 covers 15 residues. The CDR3: CASSFAASRHYEQYF. DNA for the CDR3: TGTGCCAGCAGTTTCGCGGCTAGCAGACACTACGAGCAGTACTTC.

The genes are TRBV7-2 and TRBJ1-1, with a tentative D call TRBD1 (5 bases). The germline V and J ends were trimmed by 3 bases and 5 bases, with 10 bases remaining between them. Looked up from germline, CDR1 is SGHTA and CDR2 is FQGNSA. The CDR3 contains 13 residues. CDR3 sequence reads: CASSLGDGTEAFF. As DNA, the CDR3 is TGTGCCAGCAGCTTGGGGGATGGGACTGAAGCTTTCTTT.

This clonotype was observed a handful of times. The chain joins TRBV4-1 to TRBJ2-1, with 10 nucleotides matching TRBD2. The CDR3 length is 16 residues. J gave up 2 bases and V 3 bases, and 4 bases lay outside the gene matches. Per the germline V gene, CDR1 is MGHRA and CDR2 is YSYEKL. The CDR3, as DNA: TGCGCCAGCAGCCAGGTTAGCGGGAGGACCTACAATGAGCAGTTCTTC. Its translation is CASSQVSGRTYNEQFF.

The gene calls are TRBV20-1 and TRBJ2-1, with 10 bases lining up with TRBD2. The J segment lost 3 bases and the V segment lost 6 bases, leaving 5 bases of the junction unmatched. Germline lookup yields CDR1 DFQATT and CDR2 SNEGSKA (reference sequence). The CDR3 runs 14 residues. The CDR3 bases are TGCAGTGCACGTACTAGCGGGATCTACAATGAGCAGTTCTTC. Protein: CSARTSGIYNEQFF.

This clonotype came up many times. This chain joins TRBV15 and TRBJ1-2; 8 bases align to TRBD1. CDR1 is LNHNV and CDR2 is YYDKDF in the germline V gene (reference sequence). The CDR3 totals 17 residues. V dropped 0 bases and J dropped 1; count of bases not matched to a gene: 7. The CDR3: CATSRDSGQGLNYGYTF. The CDR3 DNA reads as TGTGCCACCAGCAGAGATAGTGGACAGGGCCTTAACTATGGCTACACCTTC. The variable domain in full, with the rest retrieved from reference TRBV15 and TRBJ1-2, is DAMVIQNPRYQVTQFGKPVTLSCSQTLNHNVMYWYQQKSSQAPKLLFHYYDKDFNNEADTPDNFQSRRPNTSFCFLDIRSPGLGDTAMYLCATSRDSGQGLNYGYTFGSGTRLTVV.

This clonotype was seen at least ten times. V usage is TRBV15 and J usage is TRBJ2-7; D may match TRBD1 or TRBD2 (5 bases each). With 0 bases removed from V and 1 base from J, the gap between germline ends came to 10 bases. This CDR3 contains 15 residues. Germline-derived CDR1 and CDR2 are LNHNV and YYDKDF (reference sequence). The CDR3 protein is CATSRDQGESYEQYF. The CDR3 DNA reads as TGTGCCACCAGCAGAGATCAAGGGGAGTCCTACGAGCAGTACTTC.

This clonotype was counted only a few times. The V call is TRBV27, the J call TRBJ2-7; D is tentatively TRBD1 or TRBD2 (5 bases each). With 3 bases removed from V and 7 bases from J, the gap between germline ends came to 13 bases. CDR3 length: 13 residues. CDR1 and CDR2 (germline): MNHEY, SMNVEV (reference sequence). In DNA, the CDR3 is TGTGCCAGCAGTTTCTCGAGGGGTTATGAGCAGTACTTC. This sequence encodes CASSFSRGYEQYF.

The CDR3 coding sequence is TGCGCCAGCAGTGGTGATAGCGGGTTCAGCTCCTACAATGAGCAGTTCTTC. It encodes CASSGDSGFSSYNEQFF. The chain combines TRBV10-2 with TRBJ2-1; 7 bases map to TRBD2. Trimming cost V 4 bases and J 0 bases; bases outside gene matches: 9. Germline V gives CDR1 WSHSY, CDR2 SAAADI. CDR3 length equals 17 residues.

This sequence joins TRBV7-9 and TRBJ2-5; D might be TRBD2 (6 bases). The germline V gene has CDR1 SEHNR and CDR2 FQNEAQ (reference sequence). Trimming took off 1 base at V and 1 base at J, with 10 bases between the two ends. The CDR3 length is 15 residues. CDR3 sequence: CASSLDVGSQETQYF. The CDR3 coding sequence is TGTGCCAGCAGCTTAGACGTCGGGAGCCAAGAGACCCAGTACTTC.

This clonotype was counted between two and nine times. The rearrangement joins TRBV20-1 to TRBJ2-1; D perhaps matches TRBD2 (6 bases). The germline gives CDR1 DFQATT, CDR2 SNEGSKA (reference sequence). This CDR3 is built from 16 residues. V gave up 3 bases and J gave up 2 bases, with 17 bases separating them. In nucleotides, the CDR3 is TGCAGTGCTAGTAGGGGCGGGATTTCCCCCTACAATGAGCAGTTCTTC. Translated: CSASRGGISPYNEQFF.

CDR3 protein: CASATGLSDTQYF. Here the CDR3 DNA reads TGTGCCAGCGCGACAGGTCTTTCAGATACGCAGTATTTT. The V gene is TRBV13, the J gene TRBJ2-3; possible D gene TRBD1, 6 bases. This CDR3 has 13 amino acids. Germline loops: CDR1 PRHDT, CDR2 FYEKMQ (reference sequence). The V gene lost 8 bases and the J gene lost 4 bases, with 13 bases spanning the gap.

The chain employs TRBV27 and TRBJ2-6; D could derive from TRBD1 or TRBD2 (5 bases each). The V gene lost 4 bases and the J gene lost 2 bases, with 15 bases spanning the gap. CDR1 is MNHEY, CDR2 SMNVEV, per germline (reference sequence). There are 17 residues in the CDR3. The DNA of the CDR3 is TGTGCCAGCAGTTGGGGCATCGGAGGCACTGGGGCCAACGTCCTGACTTTC. It yields the protein CASSWGIGGTGANVLTF.

The table lists this clonotype with many counts. This chain joins TRBV10-1 and TRBJ2-7; D possibly corresponds to TRBD2 (6 bases). CDR3 length: 14 amino acids. Germline-derived CDR1 and CDR2 are WNHNN and SYGVQD (reference sequence). The germline V and J ends were trimmed by 3 bases and 2 bases, with 11 bases remaining between them. The CDR3 spells CASSEGLPPYEQYF. As DNA, the CDR3 is TGCGCCAGCAGTGAAGGACTACCACCCTACGAGCAGTACTTC.

This clonotype was counted between two and nine times. This chain links TRBV4-1 with TRBJ1-6; D is perhaps TRBD1 (6 bases). The CDR3 has 18 amino acids. Germline V gene lookup returns CDR1 MGHRA and CDR2 YSYEKL. V was trimmed by 5 bases and J by 4 bases, leaving 21 bases between them. The CDR3 here is CASSWTRRTVYYNSPLHF. CDR3 DNA: TGCGCCAGCAGCTGGACACGCCGGACAGTTTATTATAATTCACCCCTCCACTTT.

This clonotype was detected only a few times. The V and J genes are TRBV29-1 and TRBJ1-2; no clear D. Trimming pared 4 bases from V and 8 bases from J, leaving 11 bases between. The V gene's germline CDR1 is SQVTM and CDR2 ANQGSEA. This CDR3 region has 11 residues. Written as DNA, the CDR3 is TGCAGCGTTGGTCCTCCACAGGGCTACACCTTC. It is translated as CSVGPPQGYTF.